This entry lists 9 T cell receptor beta chains sequenced from one sample in a study of beta chain features in type 1 diabetes. Their antigens remain unidentified. As every portion of the isolated RNA was reverse transcribed, the sequencing read expressed TCRB transcripts. Libraries were prepared by immunoSEQ multiplex PCR; TCRdb keeps only in-frame clonotypes and omits some of them. The data show around 690,000 clones, 9.5% to 15% seen once. Findings and caveats of the study: Moderately but significantly shorter TCRB CDR3s were found in Type 1 diabetes patients in all four CD4+ subsets.

Sequenced sample: naive CD4+ T cells from blood. The source of these receptors is a man under 40 with type 1 diabetes.

This chain joins TRBV25-1 and TRBJ2-5; D may be TRBD2 (7 bases). CDR1 is MGHDK and CDR2 is SYGVNS in the germline V gene. V dropped 4 bases and J dropped 4 bases, with 10 bases sitting between them. There are 13 residues in the CDR3. CDR3 region: CASSVGGRETQYF. CDR3 sequence (DNA): TGTGCCAGCAGTGTGGGGGGGCGAGAGACCCAGTACTTC.

V gene TRBV9 combines with J gene TRBJ1-6; tentatively, D is TRBD1 (6 bases). The CDR3 consists of 13 residues. Germline V gene data show CDR1 as SGDLS and CDR2 as YYNGEE. With 4 bases removed from V and 10 bases from J, the gap between germline ends came to 12 bases. DNA for the CDR3: TGTGCCAGCAGCCCAAGACAGGCATCACCCCTCCACTTT. Protein product: CASSPRQASPLHF. Full variable domain (rest looked up from reference TRBV9 and TRBJ1-6): DSGVTQTPKHLITATGQRVTLRCSPRSGDLSVYWYQQSLDQGLQFLIQYYNGEERAKGNILERFSAQQFPDLHSELNLSSLELGDSALYFCASSPRQASPLHFGNGTRLTVT.

This clone has only a few counts. The J gene is TRBJ2-1, the V gene TRBV7-9; the match to TRBD1 covers 11 bases. The germline CDR1 and CDR2 sequences are SEHNR and FQNEAQ (reference sequence). CDR3 size: 15 residues. The J segment lost 9 bases and the V segment lost 2 bases, leaving 6 bases of the junction unmatched. DNA of the CDR3: TGTGCCAGCAGCTTATTGGACAGGGGGCGCGTTGAGCAGTTCTTC. As protein: CASSLLDRGRVEQFF.

The rearrangement uses TRBV14 and TRBJ1-4; TRBD1 matches at 7 bases. CDR1 is SGHDN, CDR2 FVKESK, per germline. J was trimmed by 0 bases and V by 4 bases; bases with no gene match: 2. The CDR3 spans 15 residues. The CDR3 here is CASSRDSATNEKLFF. CDR3 coding DNA: TGTGCCAGCAGCCGGGACAGTGCAACTAATGAAAAACTGTTTTTT.

The CDR3 DNA reads as TGCGCCAGCAGCTTGGCCGGAGGATATGAGCAGTTCTTC. It translates to CASSLAGGYEQFF. The chain employs TRBV5-1 and TRBJ2-1, with D possibly matching TRBD2 (5 bases). Trimming stripped 0 bases from V and 8 bases from J, with 9 bases between. Germline V gene lookup returns CDR1 SGHRS and CDR2 YFSETQ. CDR3 length: 13 residues.

This sequence joins TRBV18 and TRBJ1-1; TRBD1 agrees at 12 bases. V dropped 4 bases and J dropped 5; count of bases not matched to a gene: 5. The CDR3 loop spans 15 amino acids. Germline CDR1 is KGHSH and CDR2 is LQKENI. CDR3 sequence: CASSQTGQGATEAFF. The CDR3 DNA follows: TGTGCCAGCTCACAAACGGGACAGGGGGCAACTGAAGCTTTCTTT.

J is TRBJ1-2 and V is TRBV27, with 7 bases matching TRBD1. This CDR3 has 11 amino acids. Unmatched junction bases numbered 3, after V lost 10 bases and J lost 4 bases. Germline CDR1 MNHEY, CDR2 SMNVEV (reference sequence). The CDR3 is CATGTAYGYTF. The CDR3 nucleotides are TGTGCCACAGGGACAGCCTATGGCTACACCTTC.

The V call is TRBV19, the J call TRBJ1-2; 7 bases align to TRBD1. Trimming took 9 bases from V and 0 from J; bases not matched to a gene: 10. There are 15 residues in the CDR3. CDR1 and CDR2 from the germline V gene are LNHDA and SQIVND (reference sequence). CDR3 nucleotides: TGTGCCAGCTCTATCGGACAGGATCCTAACTATGGCTACACCTTC. It is translated as CASSIGQDPNYGYTF.

The V gene is TRBV5-1, the J gene TRBJ2-1; D is ambiguous. Per germline, CDR1 SGHRS and CDR2 YFSETQ. Trimming stripped 3 bases from V and 9 bases from J, with 13 bases between. This CDR3 region has 13 residues. The chain's CDR3 is CASSSSGAAEQFF. DNA for the CDR3: TGCGCCAGCAGCTCCTCGGGTGCGGCTGAGCAGTTCTTC.